The 30 T cell receptor beta chains below come from one sample, sequenced in a study of regulatory T cells. Study-level results: Hydrophobic residues at CDR3 positions 6 and 7 were enriched in conventional CD4+ T cells of CD3G-deficient patients.

The PCR used 52 TRBV and 13 TRBJ primers. Assay: immunoSEQ multiplex PCR; the TCRdb copy retains only in-frame clones and omits some. The table records about 23,000 clones, more than 70% of them present only once. The antigens for these receptors are not known. The sample taken for sequencing was conventional CD4+ T cells sorted from blood. The origin of the receptors is a child between 10 and 17 years old with CD3G deficiency.

The gene calls are TRBV28 and TRBJ2-7; a possible D gene is TRBD2 (5 bases). Per germline, CDR1 MDHEN and CDR2 SYDVKM. V gave up 4 bases and J gave up 5 bases, with 12 bases separating them. CDR3 length: 13 amino acids. DNA of the CDR3: TGTGCCAGCAGTTCGACTAACGCCAACGAGCAGTACTTC. Its protein product is CASSSTNANEQYF.

This clone was seen more than once but under ten times. The rearrangement uses TRBV5-1 and TRBJ2-3; D is possibly TRBD2 (6 bases). V was trimmed by 1 base and J by 2 bases, leaving 11 bases between them. Germline V lookup: CDR1 SGHRS, CDR2 YFSETQ. This CDR3 is built from 15 residues. The CDR3 here is CASSLLGGPTDTQYF. The CDR3 nucleotides are TGCGCCAGCAGCTTGTTGGGGGGACCCACAGATACGCAGTATTTT.

V and J are TRBV5-1 and TRBJ2-7; TRBD2 is a possible D gene (7 bases). Germline CDR1 SGHRS, CDR2 YFSETQ. The CDR3 totals 16 residues. Trimming left V 0 bases short and J 1 base short, with 14 bases between. CDR3 residues: CASSLGGGGASYEQYF. The CDR3 DNA reads as TGCGCCAGCAGCTTGGGGGGCGGGGGCGCTTCCTACGAGCAGTACTTC.

The table lists this clone with a few counts. V and J are TRBV19 and TRBJ1-1; TRBD1 might be the D (6 bases). Germline CDR1 reads LNHDA; CDR2 reads SQIVND (reference sequence). V shed 6 bases and J shed 1 base, with 12 bases lying between them. The CDR3 loop spans 14 amino acids. CDR3 region: CASSRQVGNTEAFF. CDR3 DNA: TGTGCCAGTAGCCGACAGGTCGGGAACACTGAAGCTTTCTTT.

The chain combines TRBV6-6 with TRBJ2-7; the D is unclear. V gave up 6 bases and J gave up 0 bases, with 9 bases separating them. The CDR3 extends over 13 amino acids. Germline V gene data show CDR1 as MNHNY and CDR2 as SVGAGI (reference sequence). CDR3 protein: CASRPGRSYEQYF. DNA of the CDR3: TGTGCCAGCAGGCCGGGCCGCTCCTACGAGCAGTACTTC.

The CDR3 DNA sequence: TGTGCCAGCAGTGAAGCGACACAGGGAAGCAATCAGCCCCAGCATTTT. It specifies CASSEATQGSNQPQHF. The chain is built from TRBV6-1 and TRBJ1-5, with D possibly TRBD1 on 6 matching bases. The V gene's germline CDR1 is MNHNS and CDR2 SASEGT. CDR3 length equals 16 residues. The V gene lost 0 bases and the J gene lost 1 base, with 10 bases spanning the gap.

Of note for this clone: This CDR3 is also generated by other DNA sequences in the sample. The chain combines TRBV6-1 with TRBJ1-2; no reliable D call. The CDR3 is 14 amino acids. CDR1 and CDR2 from the germline V gene are MNHNS and SASEGT. Trimming took 0 bases from V and 2 from J, leaving 7 bases between them. This CDR3 reads CASSEAGRNYGYTF. The CDR3 DNA sequence: TGTGCCAGCAGTGAAGCCGGGAGGAACTATGGCTACACCTTC.

V is TRBV5-1 and J is TRBJ1-1; D might be TRBD1 (5 bases). Per the germline V gene, CDR1 is SGHRS and CDR2 is YFSETQ. The CDR3 totals 14 residues. Trimming cost V 4 bases and J 2 bases, with 12 bases left between them. CDR3 loop: CASSPGGGNTEAFF. In DNA form, the CDR3 reads TGCGCCAGCAGCCCCGGCGGGGGTAACACTGAAGCTTTCTTT.

The rearrangement links TRBV19 to TRBJ1-2, with D hard to call. Trimming took off 3 bases at V and 0 bases at J, with 14 bases between the two ends. Germline V gene sequence: CDR1 LNHDA, CDR2 SQIVND (reference sequence). CDR3 length: 16 amino acids. The CDR3 DNA reads TGTGCCAGTAGTATCTCTTTATCCGGGCCTAACTATGGCTACACCTTC. This translates into CASSISLSGPNYGYTF.

V is TRBV18 and J is TRBJ2-3, with D unclear. Germline CDR1 and CDR2: KGHSH and LQKENI. CDR3 length equals 13 residues. Trimming cost V 2 bases and J 1 base, with 4 bases left between them. DNA for the CDR3: TGTGCCAGCTCACCATTACGCACAGATACGCAGTATTTT. Its translation is CASSPLRTDTQYF.

V usage is TRBV11-2 and J usage is TRBJ2-5; 7 bases are a match to TRBD2. The germline V gene encodes CDR1 SGHAT and CDR2 FQNNGV. CDR3 length: 16 residues. J was trimmed by 1 base and V by 5 bases; bases with no gene match: 10. The CDR3: CASSHLGTGGQETQYF. The DNA of the CDR3 is TGTGCCAGCAGCCACCTAGGGACGGGAGGCCAAGAGACCCAGTACTTC. Variable domain in full (rest from reference TRBV11-2 and TRBJ2-5): EAGVAQSPRYKIIEKRQSVAFWCNPISGHATLYWYQQILGQGPKLLIQFQNNGVVDDSQLPKDRFSAERLKGVDSTLKIQPAKLEDSAVYLCASSHLGTGGQETQYFGPGTRLLVL.

The chain combines TRBV7-8 with TRBJ2-7, with 7 bases aligning to TRBD1. Germline values: CDR1 SGHVS, CDR2 FQNEAQ. With V trimmed by 5 bases and J by 2 bases, 9 bases remained unmatched. This CDR3 contains 15 residues. CDR3 coding DNA: TGTGCCAGCAGCCGAGGGTATGGGACAGCCTACGAGCAGTACTTC. This sequence encodes CASSRGYGTAYEQYF. Full variable domain (remainder filled in from reference TRBV7-8 and TRBJ2-7): GAGVSQSPRYKVAKRGQDVALRCDPISGHVSLFWYQQALGQGPEFLTYFQNEAQLDKSGLPSDRFFAERPEGSVSTLKIQRTQQEDSAVYLCASSRGYGTAYEQYFGPGTRLTVT.

This chain connects TRBV28 to TRBJ2-2; D is possibly TRBD1 or TRBD2 (7 bases each). The CDR3 loop spans 19 amino acids. The V and J ends lost 6 bases and 7 bases respectively, with 30 bases between them. Looked up from germline, CDR1 is MDHEN and CDR2 is SYDVKM. CDR3 region: CASRISPGRGRREIGELFF. The CDR3, as DNA: TGTGCCAGCAGAATCTCCCCAGGGAGGGGGCGCAGGGAAATCGGGGAGCTGTTTTTT.

The genes are TRBV6-1 and TRBJ2-7; D ambiguous. Germline-derived CDR1 and CDR2 are MNHNS and SASEGT. Trimming stripped 0 bases from V and 7 bases from J, with 7 bases between. CDR3 size: 12 residues. CDR3 loop: CASSEAKWEQYF. In DNA, the CDR3 is TGTGCCAGCAGTGAAGCTAAGTGGGAGCAGTACTTC.

This clone has only a few counts. The genes are TRBV7-9 and TRBJ2-7; 9 positions match TRBD1. The CDR3 sequence is 14 residues long. From germline, CDR1 is SEHNR and CDR2 FQNEAQ (reference sequence). Losses at the gene ends were 1 base for V and 7 bases for J; bases not matched to a gene: 5. The CDR3 DNA reads TGTGCCAGCAGCTTAGATCGGACAGGGGATGAGCAGTACTTC. This codes for CASSLDRTGDEQYF.

The chain has TRBV6-1 and TRBJ1-1; D possibly corresponds to TRBD1 (6 bases). The CDR3 extends over 13 amino acids. Germline V gene sequence: CDR1 MNHNS, CDR2 SASEGT. V lost 8 bases and J lost 5, with 15 bases in between. The CDR3 nucleotides read TGTGCCAGCGCGAACGAGGGGGGGACTGAAGCTTTCTTT. It codes for CASANEGGTEAFF.

The genes are TRBV5-1 and TRBJ2-1, with D hard to call. This CDR3 comprises 13 residues. Trimming shortened V by 4 bases and J by 6 bases, and 11 bases separated the two germline ends. Germline-derived CDR1 and CDR2 are SGHRS and YFSETQ. The CDR3 is CASSIARGNEQFF. The CDR3 bases are TGCGCCAGCAGCATAGCTAGAGGCAATGAGCAGTTCTTC.

This chain links TRBV13 with TRBJ2-7; the D is unclear. Trimming took off 3 bases at V and 5 bases at J, with 20 bases between the two ends. CDR1 and CDR2 from the germline V gene are PRHDT and FYEKMQ (reference sequence). The CDR3 has 16 amino acids. The CDR3, as DNA: TGTGCCAGCAGCTTGAGGAAGGGAAGGGCGATGCACGAGCAGTACTTC. Translation gives CASSLRKGRAMHEQYF. The whole variable domain, remainder taken from reference TRBV13 and TRBJ2-7, is AAGVIQSPRHLIKEKRETATLKCYPIPRHDTVYWYQQGPGQDPQFLISFYEKMQSDKGSIPDRFSAQQFSDYHSELNMSSLELGDSALYFCASSLRKGRAMHEQYFGPGTRLTVT.

On this clone: Different DNA sequences within this sample yield the same CDR3. The chain links TRBV5-1 to TRBJ2-1; 9 bases agree with TRBD1. Germline CDR1 SGHRS, CDR2 YFSETQ. V lost 3 bases to trimming and J lost 8 bases; unmatched junction nucleotides: 6. CDR3 length: 14 amino acids. The CDR3 DNA sequence: TGCGCCAGCAGCTCCGGGACAGGGTTACATGAGCAGTTCTTC. Protein sequence: CASSSGTGLHEQFF. The full variable domain, its missing parts supplied by reference TRBV5-1 and TRBJ2-1, is KAGVTQTPRYLIKTRGQQVTLSCSPISGHRSVSWYQQTPGQGLQFLFEYFSETQRNKGNFPGRFSGRQFSNSRSEMNVSTLELGDSALYLCASSSGTGLHEQFFGPGTRLTVL.

This chain uses TRBV28 with TRBJ1-5, with 7 positions matching TRBD1. V trimming: 5 bases; J trimming: 6 bases; junction bases outside the gene matches: 13. There are 16 residues in the CDR3. Germline V CDR1 and CDR2: MDHEN, SYDVKM. This CDR3 reads CASSGGGPFGAQPQHF. CDR3 coding DNA: TGTGCCAGCAGTGGAGGGGGCCCCTTTGGTGCTCAGCCCCAGCATTTT. Drawing the rest from reference TRBV28 and TRBJ1-5, the complete variable domain is DVKVTQSSRYLVKRTGEKVFLECVQDMDHENMFWYRQDPGLGLRLIYFSYDVKMKEKGDIPEGYSVSREKKERFSLILESASTNQTSMYLCASSGGGPFGAQPQHFGDGTRLSIL.

The rearrangement joins TRBV19 to TRBJ1-3, with TRBD1 identical over 8 bases. This CDR3 is 17 amino acids long. V trimming: 5 bases; J trimming: 0 bases; junction bases outside the gene matches: 9. Germline lookup yields CDR1 LNHDA and CDR2 SQIVND (reference sequence). The CDR3 here is CASSPRDRPRSGNTIYF. Written as DNA, the CDR3 is TGTGCCAGTAGTCCTCGGGACAGGCCACGCTCTGGAAACACCATATATTTT.

The rearrangement links TRBV6-1 to TRBJ1-4; 7 bases are shared with TRBD1. With V trimmed by 2 bases and J by 5 bases, 8 bases remained unmatched. The CDR3 runs 16 residues. Germline lookup yields CDR1 MNHNS and CDR2 SASEGT. The CDR3 DNA is TGTGCCAGCAGTGAATTGACAGGGATGGTGAATGAAAAACTGTTTTTT. Translating gives CASSELTGMVNEKLFF.

The chain uses TRBV28 and TRBJ2-1, with 13 bases aligning to TRBD2. The CDR3 is made up of 15 amino acids. The V gene's germline CDR1 is MDHEN and CDR2 SYDVKM. The V gene end was trimmed by 6 bases and the J gene end by 10 bases; junction bases not matched to a gene: 9. The CDR3 loop is CASSRGLAGEDEQFF. In DNA, the CDR3 is TGTGCCAGCAGCCGTGGACTAGCGGGAGAGGACGAGCAGTTCTTC.

The chain uses TRBV7-9 and TRBJ1-2; TRBD1 agrees at 7 bases. V dropped 4 bases and J dropped 7; count of bases not matched to a gene: 0. This CDR3 contains 11 residues. Looked up from germline, CDR1 is SEHNR and CDR2 is FQNEAQ (reference sequence). In nucleotides, the CDR3 is TGTGCCAGCAGCTACAGGGGTGGCTACACCTTC. Its translation: CASSYRGGYTF.

The chain is built from TRBV6-1 and TRBJ2-7; D is unclear. CDR1 and CDR2 (germline): MNHNS, SASEGT. V lost 4 bases to trimming and J lost 2 bases, with 12 bases between them. The CDR3 is made up of 14 amino acids. The CDR3 region has the DNA TGTGCCAGCAGTGCACACGTCATTACCTACGAGCAGTACTTC. Its translation is CASSAHVITYEQYF.

V gene TRBV5-1 combines with J gene TRBJ2-7, with 8 bases fitting TRBD1. The V gene end was trimmed by 6 bases and the J gene end by 5 bases; junction bases not matched to a gene: 10. Germline V gene lookup returns CDR1 SGHRS and CDR2 YFSETQ. CDR3 size: 14 residues. CDR3 nucleotides: TGCGCCAGCAATTTAGCAGGGGGCAACCACGAGCAGTACTTC. Its translation is CASNLAGGNHEQYF. The full variable domain, completed using reference TRBV5-1 and TRBJ2-7, is KAGVTQTPRYLIKTRGQQVTLSCSPISGHRSVSWYQQTPGQGLQFLFEYFSETQRNKGNFPGRFSGRQFSNSRSEMNVSTLELGDSALYLCASNLAGGNHEQYFGPGTRLTVT.

The V and J genes are TRBV2 and TRBJ2-3; TRBD2 matches 11 bases. Germline V CDR1 and CDR2: SNHLY, FYNNEI. The CDR3 runs 19 residues. J was trimmed by 1 base and V by 3 bases; bases with no gene match: 12. CDR3 nucleotide sequence: TGTGCCAGCAGTGAGGCCCCTAGCGGGAGGATCGTGGGCACAGATACGCAGTATTTT. Translating gives CASSEAPSGRIVGTDTQYF.

The genes are TRBV28 and TRBJ1-5; possibly TRBD1 for D (5 bases). V was cut by 6 bases and J by 7 bases, with 16 bases left in between. Germline V gene data show CDR1 as MDHEN and CDR2 as SYDVKM. The CDR3 has 14 residues. DNA for the CDR3: TGTGCCAGCAGCGCAGGGTCCGTGAGGCAGCCCCAGCATTTT. This encodes CASSAGSVRQPQHF.

This clone was found once. The chain recombines TRBV6-1 with TRBJ2-5; TRBD1 agrees at 9 bases. The better agreement between TRBJ2-7 and the DNA end casts doubt on the J call. The CDR3 consists of 14 residues. The V gene's germline CDR1 is MNHNS and CDR2 SASEGT. Here the CDR3 DNA reads TGTGCCAGCAGGGGACAGGGAGGAACCTACGAGCAGTACTTC. Translated: CASRGQGGTYEQYF.

The gene calls are TRBV6-1 and TRBJ1-1; the D is unclear. Germline CDR1 is MNHNS and CDR2 is SASEGT. The V and J ends lost 5 bases and 3 bases respectively, with 10 bases between them. The CDR3 runs to 13 residues. In DNA form, the CDR3 reads TGTGCCAGCAGTCGGATCTTGGACACTGAAGCTTTCTTT. Amino acid sequence: CASSRILDTEAFF.